This TCR beta chain was identified during a study of T cell repertoires in cytomegalovirus infection. Study-wide background: Matching HLA type and CMV infection were both indicated by public TCR beta signatures. Study-wide results and caveats: Identification of carriers of CMV plus the relevant HLA was achieved through cumulative public TCR beta family frequency. CMV-specific HLA-C-restricted TCR beta clonotypes dominated the ex vivo response.

Comments on this clonotype: Its antigen is as yet unknown.

TCRdb re-derived calls from the reads in MiXCR, one entry per CDR3 protein. The sample carries 250,000 to 300,000 distinct CDR3 sequences, approximately 9.1% recorded once. In germline, CDR1 is SGHTA, CDR2 FQGNSA. CDR3 length: 16 amino acids. V lost 1 base and J lost 0, with 10 bases in between. Sequenced material: PBMCs. The chain joins TRBV7-2 to TRBJ2-4, with unresolved D. The TCR was taken from a human donor in good health (CMV status not recorded). Some clones in this sample may be carry-over from other donors' samples. For the CDR3, the DNA is TGTGCCAGCAGCTTAGAACCACTTATAGCCAAAAACATTCAGTACTTC. Encoded protein: CASSLEPLIAKNIQYF. Looking up the rest from reference TRBV7-2 and TRBJ2-4 gives the full variable domain: GAGVSQSPSNKVTEKGKDVELRCDPISGHTALYWYRQSLGQGLEFLIYFQGNSAPDKSGLPSDRFSAERTGGSVSTLTIQRTQQEDSAVYLCASSLEPLIAKNIQYFGAGTRLSVL.